The 26 T cell receptor beta chains below come from one sample, sequenced in a study of cytomegalovirus exposure and HLA in healthy donors. Primers for the PCR totalled 60 Vbeta and 13 Jbeta. Data came from immunoSEQ multiplex PCR; TCRdb stores just in-frame clones and leaves some out. Of some 150,000 clones in the sample, about three quarters were seen once. The specimen sequenced was PBMCs. The receptors were gathered from a middle-aged man in good health and CMV-seropositive.

The chain carries TRBV7-9 and TRBJ1-2; D not certain. V was clipped by 1 base and J by 8 bases, with 14 bases between them. Germline V gene data show CDR1 as SEHNR and CDR2 as FQNEAQ (reference sequence). The CDR3 contains 14 residues. CDR3 residues: CASSLEQPFGGYTF. Written as DNA, the CDR3 is TGTGCCAGCAGCTTAGAACAGCCCTTTGGGGGCTACACCTTC.

This chain joins TRBV6-5 and TRBJ1-3; D may be TRBD1 (5 bases). The V and J ends lost 5 bases and 1 base respectively, with 9 bases between them. Germline V lookup: CDR1 MNHEY, CDR2 SVGAGI. The CDR3 runs to 14 residues. CDR3 in amino acids: CASSTGRSGNTIYF. The CDR3 DNA is TGTGCCAGCAGTACAGGAAGGTCTGGAAACACCATATATTTT.

The genes are TRBV5-4 and TRBJ2-7; 10 bases align to TRBD2. V lost 7 bases and J lost 2; bases outside the gene matches: 6. CDR1 is SGHNT, CDR2 YYREEE, per germline (reference sequence). The CDR3 is 14 amino acids. For the CDR3, the DNA is TGTGCCAGCCGAAAAACTAGCGGGACCTACGAGCAGTACTTC. Protein product: CASRKTSGTYEQYF.

In its sample, this clone was seen a few times. In DNA, the CDR3 is TGTGCCACCAGCAGCCCTTCCGGGCTAGCGGGAGGCAATGAGCAGTTCTTC. It specifies CATSSPSGLAGGNEQFF. This chain joins TRBV15 and TRBJ2-1; 11 bases are a match to TRBD2. Germline values: CDR1 LNHNV, CDR2 YYDKDF (reference sequence). V lost 3 bases and J lost 6; bases outside the gene matches: 10. The CDR3 runs 17 residues.

The rearrangement joins TRBV6-6 to TRBJ1-5; the match to TRBD1 covers 9 bases. Trimming cost V 0 bases and J 4 bases; bases outside gene matches: 4. This CDR3 has 16 amino acids. CDR1 is MNHNY and CDR2 is SVGAGI in the germline V gene (reference sequence). CDR3 DNA sequence: TGTGCCAGCAGTTACTCGGACAGGGGTTATAATCAGCCCCAGCATTTT. It codes for CASSYSDRGYNQPQHF.

This clone was detected once. The chain joins TRBV9 to TRBJ2-2; a weak D match, TRBD2 (5 bases). The V and J ends lost 0 bases and 2 bases respectively, with 8 bases between them. The length of the CDR3 is 15 residues. CDR1 and CDR2 (germline): SGDLS, YYNGEE. In nucleotides, the CDR3 is TGTGCCAGCAGCGTAGCTACGGGAAACACCGGGGAGCTGTTTTTT. Translating it yields CASSVATGNTGELFF.

The gene calls are TRBV30 and TRBJ2-7, with TRBD1 identical over 9 bases. The CDR3 extends over 12 amino acids. With V trimmed by 6 bases and J by 2 bases, 2 bases remained unmatched. The germline V gene has CDR1 GTSNPN and CDR2 SVGIG (reference sequence). In DNA, the CDR3 is TGTGCCTGCGGACAGGGGACCTACGAGCAGTACTTC. It codes for CACGQGTYEQYF.

This chain uses TRBV7-9 with TRBJ2-3; D remains unclear. The V end lost 7 bases, the J end lost 0 bases, and 5 bases lay between the germline ends. Germline V gene sequence: CDR1 SEHNR, CDR2 FQNEAQ (reference sequence). This CDR3 has 12 amino acids. The chain's CDR3 is CASKTSTDTQYF. The CDR3 region has the DNA TGTGCCAGCAAAACTAGCACAGATACGCAGTATTTT.

CDR3 sequence: CASSRDRSLTNEKLFF. CDR3 in DNA: TGTGCCAGCAGCCGGGACAGATCCCTAACTAATGAAAAACTGTTTTTT. This chain links TRBV2 with TRBJ1-4, with 7 bases lining up with TRBD1. This CDR3 is 16 amino acids long. Germline assignment: CDR1 SNHLY and CDR2 FYNNEI. Germline trimming cut 6 bases from V and 1 base from J; bases unmatched to any gene: 8.

This rearrangement joins TRBV7-8 to TRBJ2-5, with D hard to call. CDR1 is SGHVS, CDR2 FQNEAQ, per germline. The CDR3 totals 12 residues. The V and J ends lost 6 bases and 5 bases respectively, with 10 bases between them. Here the CDR3 reads CASSRGFETQYF. The CDR3 DNA reads as TGTGCCAGCAGTCGAGGTTTTGAGACCCAGTACTTC.

The chain links TRBV21-1 to TRBJ2-7; TRBD1 is the table's D call and was not checked against the DNA. TRBV21-1 is marked as a pseudogene. The CDR3 is 16 amino acids. CDR3 coding DNA: TGTGCCAGCAGCAAAGTGCAGGCTTTAAGCTCCTACGAGCAGTACTTC. It codes for CASSKVQALSSYEQYF.

The CDR3 DNA is TGTGCCAGTAGTGCCCAACAGTCCACGCGGGGTGGCTACACCTTC. Translation gives CASSAQQSTRGGYTF. This rearrangement joins TRBV19 to TRBJ1-2; D is undetermined. CDR3 length: 15 amino acids. The V gene lost 5 bases and the J gene lost 7 bases, with 20 bases spanning the gap. Looked up from germline, CDR1 is LNHDA and CDR2 is SQIVND (reference sequence).

The gene calls are TRBV15 and TRBJ2-2, with D perhaps TRBD2 (6 bases). With 0 bases removed from V and 4 bases from J, the gap between germline ends came to 12 bases. There are 16 residues in the CDR3. Looked up from germline, CDR1 is LNHNV and CDR2 is YYDKDF (reference sequence). The CDR3 DNA reads TGTGCCACCAGCAGAGATCGGAGGGTACTCACCGGGGAGCTGTTTTTT. It yields the protein CATSRDRRVLTGELFF.

The J gene is TRBJ2-7, the V gene TRBV6-1; TRBD1 agrees at 8 bases. Trimming took 5 bases from V and 2 from J; bases not matched to a gene: 5. The germline CDR1 and CDR2 sequences are MNHNS and SASEGT. This CDR3 comprises 14 residues. The CDR3 loop is CASSTGGPPYEQYF. CDR3 DNA: TGTGCCAGCAGTACAGGGGGTCCTCCCTACGAGCAGTACTTC.

This rearrangement joins TRBV6-5 to TRBJ1-5; possible D gene TRBD1, 5 bases. CDR3 length: 14 residues. CDR1 and CDR2 (germline): MNHEY, SVGAGI. V lost 6 bases to trimming and J lost 3 bases, with 12 bases between them. CDR3 sequence reads: CASSRTGANQPQHF. The CDR3 DNA follows: TGTGCCAGCAGCCGCACAGGCGCCAATCAGCCCCAGCATTTT.

V and J are TRBV7-9 and TRBJ1-1, with a tentative D call TRBD1 (6 bases). Trimming pared 7 bases from V and 0 bases from J, leaving 18 bases between. The germline V gene has CDR1 SEHNR and CDR2 FQNEAQ (reference sequence). The CDR3 has 16 residues. Here the CDR3 reads CASTPPGQPMNTEAFF. The CDR3 nucleotides are TGTGCCAGCACCCCACCCGGACAGCCTATGAACACTGAAGCTTTCTTT.

The count of this clone is one. V and J are TRBV6-5 and TRBJ1-6, with a tentative D call TRBD1 (6 bases). V was shortened by 2 bases and J by 7 bases, with 15 bases between the two germline ends. Germline V gene data show CDR1 as MNHEY and CDR2 as SVGAGI. The CDR3 is 16 residues long. The CDR3 spells CASSYPRTESNSPLHF. The CDR3 coding sequence is TGTGCCAGCAGTTACCCCCGGACAGAGTCAAATTCACCCCTCCACTTT.

The sample holds a few counts of this clone. The chain joins TRBV6-5 to TRBJ2-1; a possible D gene is TRBD1 (6 bases). The CDR3 has 15 amino acids. The V end was cut by 0 bases, the J end by 8 bases, with 14 bases between. Per the germline V gene, CDR1 is MNHEY and CDR2 is SVGAGI. This CDR3 reads CASSYSPDRTYEQFF. The DNA of the CDR3 is TGTGCCAGCAGTTACTCGCCGGACAGAACCTATGAGCAGTTCTTC.

The V gene is TRBV19, the J gene TRBJ1-1; possibly TRBD1 for D (5 bases). The CDR3 has 15 amino acids. Germline CDR1 reads LNHDA; CDR2 reads SQIVND (reference sequence). V gave up 3 bases and J gave up 4 bases, with 15 bases separating them. Here the CDR3 reads CASSIQGVFRTEAFF. The CDR3 region has the DNA TGTGCCAGTAGTATCCAGGGTGTATTTCGCACTGAAGCTTTCTTT. The complete variable domain, with remaining parts taken from reference TRBV19 and TRBJ1-1, reads DGGITQSPKYLFRKEGQNVTLSCEQNLNHDAMYWYRQDPGQGLRLIYYSQIVNDFQKGDIAEGYSVSREKKESFPLTVTSAQKNPTAFYLCASSIQGVFRTEAFFGQGTRLTVV.

The chain employs TRBV27 and TRBJ2-5; possibly TRBD2 for D (6 bases). Trimming took 6 bases from V and 5 from J, leaving 13 bases between them. The CDR3 loop spans 13 amino acids. Germline CDR1 MNHEY, CDR2 SMNVEV (reference sequence). The CDR3, as DNA: TGTGCCAGCAGGGAGGGGCGCAGGGAGACCCAGTACTTC. It encodes CASREGRRETQYF.

This chain links TRBV5-5 with TRBJ1-5; possible D gene TRBD1, 6 bases. The CDR3 contains 15 residues. Trimming pared 2 bases from V and 1 base from J, leaving 10 bases between. Germline V gene data show CDR1 as SGHKS and CDR2 as YYEKEE (reference sequence). The DNA for the CDR3 is TGTGCCAGCAGCTTCCAACAGGGAAGCAATCAGCCCCAGCATTTT. As protein: CASSFQQGSNQPQHF.

This clone was observed a few times. The rearrangement uses TRBV18 and TRBJ2-7, with D maybe TRBD2 (6 bases). The CDR3 is 13 residues long. Per the germline V gene, CDR1 is KGHSH and CDR2 is LQKENI. V shed 2 bases and J shed 7 bases, with 12 bases lying between them. The CDR3 loop reads CASSPGAGREQYF. For the CDR3, the DNA is TGTGCCAGCTCACCAGGGGCTGGGAGGGAGCAGTACTTC.

This chain connects TRBV19 to TRBJ1-1; D remains ambiguous. The CDR3 length is 15 residues. CDR1 LNHDA and CDR2 SQIVND come from the germline V gene (reference sequence). V lost 0 bases to trimming and J lost 1 base, with 9 bases between them. CDR3 in DNA: TGTGCCAGTAGTATAGAGGGGAGAACGAACACTGAAGCTTTCTTT. Its translation: CASSIEGRTNTEAFF.

This chain uses TRBV5-1 with TRBJ2-7; D gene unclear. Trimming left V 4 bases short and J 3 bases short, with 8 bases between. Germline CDR1 and CDR2: SGHRS and YFSETQ. This CDR3 comprises 12 residues. This CDR3 is CASSDYGYEQYF. CDR3 DNA sequence: TGCGCCAGCAGCGATTACGGCTACGAGCAGTACTTC.

This clone was seen only a few times. The V gene is TRBV7-9, the J gene TRBJ1-6; 10 nucleotides line up with TRBD1. CDR3 length: 15 amino acids. J gave up 9 bases and V 0 bases, and 2 bases lay outside the gene matches. Germline V gives CDR1 SEHNR, CDR2 FQNEAQ (reference sequence). The CDR3 spells CASSLAWDRGSPLHF. The CDR3 DNA reads TGTGCCAGCAGCTTAGCCTGGGACAGGGGTTCACCCCTCCACTTT.

The V and J genes are TRBV2 and TRBJ2-5, with D perhaps matching TRBD2 (5 bases). The DNA end is a closer match to TRBJ2-7, so the J assignment may be wrong. CDR1 and CDR2 from the germline V gene are SNHLY and FYNNEI. The CDR3 contains 11 residues. CDR3 protein: CASNEGYEQYF. The CDR3 nucleotides read TGTGCCAGCAACGAGGGCTACGAGCAGTACTTC.